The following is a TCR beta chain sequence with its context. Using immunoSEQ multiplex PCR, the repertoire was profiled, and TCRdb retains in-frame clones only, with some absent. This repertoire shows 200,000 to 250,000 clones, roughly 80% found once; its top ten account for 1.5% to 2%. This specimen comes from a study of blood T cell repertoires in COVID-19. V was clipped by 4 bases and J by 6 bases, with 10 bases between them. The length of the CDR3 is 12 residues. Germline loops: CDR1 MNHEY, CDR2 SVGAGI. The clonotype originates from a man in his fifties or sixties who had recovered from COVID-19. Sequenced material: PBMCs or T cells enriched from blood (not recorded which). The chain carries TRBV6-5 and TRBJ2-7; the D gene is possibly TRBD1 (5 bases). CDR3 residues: CASSSTVSEQYF. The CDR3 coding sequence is TGTGCCAGCAGTTCGACAGTTAGCGAGCAGTACTTC.